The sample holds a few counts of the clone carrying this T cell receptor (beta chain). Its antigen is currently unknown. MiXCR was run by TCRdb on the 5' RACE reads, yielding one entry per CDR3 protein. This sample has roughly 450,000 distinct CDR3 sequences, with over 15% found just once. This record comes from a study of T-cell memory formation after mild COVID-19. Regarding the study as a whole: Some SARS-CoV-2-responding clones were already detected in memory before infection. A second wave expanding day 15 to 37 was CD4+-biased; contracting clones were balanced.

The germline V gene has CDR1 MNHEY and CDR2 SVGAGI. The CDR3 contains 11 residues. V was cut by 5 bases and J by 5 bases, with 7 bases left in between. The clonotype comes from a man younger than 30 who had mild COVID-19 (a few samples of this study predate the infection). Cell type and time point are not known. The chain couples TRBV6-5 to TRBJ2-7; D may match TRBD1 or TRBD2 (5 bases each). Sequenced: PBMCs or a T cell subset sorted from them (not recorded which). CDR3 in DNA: TGTGCCAGCAGTGTGGGGGACGAGCAGTACTTC. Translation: CASSVGDEQYF.